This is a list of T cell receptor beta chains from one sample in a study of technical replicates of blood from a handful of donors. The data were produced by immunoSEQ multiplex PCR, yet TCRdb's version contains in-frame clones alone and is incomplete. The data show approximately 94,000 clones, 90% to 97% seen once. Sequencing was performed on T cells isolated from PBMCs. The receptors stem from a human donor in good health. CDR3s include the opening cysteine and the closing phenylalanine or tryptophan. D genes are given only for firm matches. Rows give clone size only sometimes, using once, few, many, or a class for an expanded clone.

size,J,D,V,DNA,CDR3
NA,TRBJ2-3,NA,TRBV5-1,TGCGCCAGCAGCTTGGGATTCCGGGACTTGCATCTCGATACGCAGTATTTT,CASSLGFRDLHLDTQYF
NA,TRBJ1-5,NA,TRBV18,TGTGCCAGCTCACTCGGGACTGAAAGCAATCAGCCCCAGCATTTT,CASSLGTESNQPQHF
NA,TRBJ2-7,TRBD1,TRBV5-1,TGCGCCAGCAGCCTAAGCGGACAGGGAAACTACGAGCAGTACTTC,CASSLSGQGNYEQYF
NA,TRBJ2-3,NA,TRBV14,TGTGCCAGCAGCCAAGAGGGACACCTGGGTATAGATACGCAGTATTTT,CASSQEGHLGIDTQYF
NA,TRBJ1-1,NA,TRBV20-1,TGCAGTGCTTACGACAGAACTGAAGCTTTCTTT,CSAYDRTEAFF
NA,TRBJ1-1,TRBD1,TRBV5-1,TGCGCCAGCAGCTGGGGACAGCGGAACACTGAAGCTTTCTTT,CASSWGQRNTEAFF
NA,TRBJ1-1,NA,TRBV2,TGTGCCAGCAGTGAAGCGAGTATCGGGAACACTGAAGCTTTCTTT,CASSEASIGNTEAFF
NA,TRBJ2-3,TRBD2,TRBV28,TGTGCCAGCAGTAGAGCGGGGAGCACAGATACGCAGTATTTT,CASSRAGSTDTQYF
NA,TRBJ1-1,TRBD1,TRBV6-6,TGTGCCAGCAGAGGAGGGGGCGAAGTCACTGAAGCTTTCTTT,CASRGGGEVTEAFF
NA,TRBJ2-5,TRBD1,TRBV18,TGTGCCAGCTCACCGTCAGGGGGATCGCGGGTCGAAGGAACCCAGTACTTC,CASSPSGGSRVEGTQYF
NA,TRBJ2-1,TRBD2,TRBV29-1,TGCAGCGTAGCGGGAGAAAGAGGCTATGAGCAGTTCTTC,CSVAGERGYEQFF
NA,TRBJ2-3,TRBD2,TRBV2,TGTGCCAGCAGTGAAGTCCCTTCTCTAGCGGGAGGGGTTTTTACTGATACGCAGTATTTT,CASSEVPSLAGGVFTDTQYF
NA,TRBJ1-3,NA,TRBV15,TGTGCCACCAGCCGAGCGCGAACTGGAAACACCATATATTTT,CATSRARTGNTIYF
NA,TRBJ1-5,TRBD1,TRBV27,TGTGCCAGCAGTCCCGGGACAGGGATTAATCAGCCCCAGCATTTT,CASSPGTGINQPQHF
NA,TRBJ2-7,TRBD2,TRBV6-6,TGTGCCAGCCTTGCCGGACTAGCGGGAGTTTACGAGCAGTACTTC,CASLAGLAGVYEQYF
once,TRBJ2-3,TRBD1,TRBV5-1,TGCGCCAGCAGCCAAGGACAGGGGGTCGAAGATACGCAGTATTTT,CASSQGQGVEDTQYF
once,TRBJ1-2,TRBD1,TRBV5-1,TGCGCCAGCAGCAACAGGGGGCATGAGAATGGCTACACCTTC,CASSNRGHENGYTF
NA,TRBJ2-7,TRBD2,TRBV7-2,TGTGCCAGCAGCGTAGAGGGTAGCGGGATTTACGAGCAGTACTTC,CASSVEGSGIYEQYF
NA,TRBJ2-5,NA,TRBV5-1,TGCGCCAGCAGCTTGGGGGGGGTCCAAGAGACCCAGTACTTC,CASSLGGVQETQYF
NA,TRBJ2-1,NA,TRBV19,TGTGCCAGTAGTATAGACAGGGGCCCCTACAATGAGCAGTTCTTC,CASSIDRGPYNEQFF
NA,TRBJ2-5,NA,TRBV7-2,TGTGCCAGCGCTTTACGGGGGTGGGAGACCCAGTACTTC,CASALRGWETQYF
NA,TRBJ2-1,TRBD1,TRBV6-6,TGTGCCAGCAGTTACCTTGACAGGGTCGGTATCGATGAGCAGTTCTTC,CASSYLDRVGIDEQFF
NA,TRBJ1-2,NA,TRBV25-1,TGTGCCAGCAGTGGTTCTGGACCCGGGACATACCTCTATGGCTACACCTTC,CASSGSGPGTYLYGYTF
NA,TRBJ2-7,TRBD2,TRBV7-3,TGTGCCAGCAGCTTAGCGGGAGGCACCTACGAGCAGTACTTC,CASSLAGGTYEQYF
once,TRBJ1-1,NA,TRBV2,TGTGCCAGCAGCGACAGCGGGGGCTCTAACACTGAAGCTTTCTTT,CASSDSGGSNTEAFF
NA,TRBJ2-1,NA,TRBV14,TGTGCCAGCAGCCAAGAGTGGGGGGACCCAAACAATGAGCAGTTCTTC,CASSQEWGDPNNEQFF
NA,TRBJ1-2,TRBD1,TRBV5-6,TGTGCCAGCAGCCCGGATACAGGGGCCCTCTATGGCTACACCTTC,CASSPDTGALYGYTF